The entry that follows covers one T cell receptor (beta chain) sequence. The data are from a study of cytomegalovirus exposure and HLA in healthy donors. Germline V gene sequence: CDR1 SGHKS, CDR2 YYEKEE (reference sequence). The germline V and J ends were trimmed by 4 bases and 0 bases, with 8 bases remaining between them. CDR3 length equals 15 residues. Data came from immunoSEQ multiplex PCR; TCRdb stores just in-frame clones and leaves some out. Of tens of thousands of clones listed, under 95% were seen once; the top ten hold around 2.1%. The sequence came from a man between 25 and 39 years old in good health and CMV-seronegative. The sample was PBMCs. The rearrangement joins TRBV5-5 to TRBJ2-6, with D possibly matching TRBD1 (5 bases). CDR3 in amino acids: CASSKQVSGANVLTF. In nucleotides, the CDR3 is TGTGCCAGCAGCAAACAGGTCTCTGGGGCCAACGTCCTGACTTTC. The full variable domain, in which reference TRBV5-5 and TRBJ2-6 provide the parts outside the CDR3, is DAGVTQSPTHLIKTRGQQVTLRCSPISGHKSVSWYQQVLGQGPQFIFQYYEKEERGRGNFPDRFSARQFPNYSSELNVNALLLGDSALYLCASSKQVSGANVLTFGAGSRLTVL.